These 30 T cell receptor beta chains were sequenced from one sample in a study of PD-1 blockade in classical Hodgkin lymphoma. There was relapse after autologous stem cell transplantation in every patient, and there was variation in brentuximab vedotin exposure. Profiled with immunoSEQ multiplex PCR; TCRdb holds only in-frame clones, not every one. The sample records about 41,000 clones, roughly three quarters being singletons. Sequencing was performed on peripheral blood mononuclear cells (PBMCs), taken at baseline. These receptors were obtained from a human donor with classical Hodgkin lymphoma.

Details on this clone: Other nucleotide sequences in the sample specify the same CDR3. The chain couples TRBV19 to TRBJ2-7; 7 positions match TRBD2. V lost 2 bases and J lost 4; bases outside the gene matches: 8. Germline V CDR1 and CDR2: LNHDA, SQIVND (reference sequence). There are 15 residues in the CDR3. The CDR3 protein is CASSILAGDSYEQYF. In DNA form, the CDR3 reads TGTGCCAGTAGTATATTGGCGGGAGATAGTTACGAGCAGTACTTC.

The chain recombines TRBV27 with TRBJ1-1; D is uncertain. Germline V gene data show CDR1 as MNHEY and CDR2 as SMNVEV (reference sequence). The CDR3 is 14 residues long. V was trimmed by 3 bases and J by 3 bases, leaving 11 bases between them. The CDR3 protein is CASSFWSDHTEAFF. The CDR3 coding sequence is TGTGCCAGCAGTTTTTGGAGTGACCACACTGAAGCTTTCTTT.

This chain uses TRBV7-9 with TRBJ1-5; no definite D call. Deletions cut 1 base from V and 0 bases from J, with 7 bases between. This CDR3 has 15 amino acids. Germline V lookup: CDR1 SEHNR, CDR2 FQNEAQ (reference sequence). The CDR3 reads CASSLGLGSNQPQHF. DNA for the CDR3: TGTGCCAGCAGCTTAGGACTGGGTAGCAATCAGCCCCAGCATTTT.

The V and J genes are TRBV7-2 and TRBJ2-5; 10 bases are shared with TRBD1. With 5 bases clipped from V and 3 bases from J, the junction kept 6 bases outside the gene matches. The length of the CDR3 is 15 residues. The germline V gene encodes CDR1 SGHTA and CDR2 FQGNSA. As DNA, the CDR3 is TGTGCCAGCAGCCGGCCTGGGACAGGGGAAGAGACCCAGTACTTC. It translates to CASSRPGTGEETQYF.

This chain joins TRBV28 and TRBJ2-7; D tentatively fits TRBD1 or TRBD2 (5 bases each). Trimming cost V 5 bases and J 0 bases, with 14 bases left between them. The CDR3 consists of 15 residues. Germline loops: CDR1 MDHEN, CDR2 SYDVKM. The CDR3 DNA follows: TGTGCCAGCAGTCTCCCGTGGGGGAGCTCCTACGAGCAGTACTTC. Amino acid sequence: CASSLPWGSSYEQYF.

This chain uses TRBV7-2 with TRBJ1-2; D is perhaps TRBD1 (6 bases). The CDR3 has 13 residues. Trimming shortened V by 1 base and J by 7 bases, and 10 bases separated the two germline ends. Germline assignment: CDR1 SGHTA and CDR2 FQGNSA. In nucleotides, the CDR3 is TGTGCCAGCAGCTTAGACAGGGATGCTGGCTACACCTTC. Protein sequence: CASSLDRDAGYTF. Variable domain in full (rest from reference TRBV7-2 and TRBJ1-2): GAGVSQSPSNKVTEKGKDVELRCDPISGHTALYWYRQSLGQGLEFLIYFQGNSAPDKSGLPSDRFSAERTGGSVSTLTIQRTQQEDSAVYLCASSLDRDAGYTFGSGTRLTVV.

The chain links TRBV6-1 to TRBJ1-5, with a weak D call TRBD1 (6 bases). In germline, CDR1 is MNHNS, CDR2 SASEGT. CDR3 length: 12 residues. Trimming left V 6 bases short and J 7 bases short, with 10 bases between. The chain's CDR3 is CASRRGGQPQHF. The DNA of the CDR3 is TGTGCCAGCAGGAGAGGGGGGCAGCCCCAGCATTTT.

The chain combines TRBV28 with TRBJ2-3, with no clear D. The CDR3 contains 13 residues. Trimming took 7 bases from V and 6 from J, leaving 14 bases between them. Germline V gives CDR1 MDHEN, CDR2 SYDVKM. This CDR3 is CASTAGLADTQYF. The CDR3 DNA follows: TGTGCCAGCACCGCCGGCCTGGCGGATACGCAGTATTTT.

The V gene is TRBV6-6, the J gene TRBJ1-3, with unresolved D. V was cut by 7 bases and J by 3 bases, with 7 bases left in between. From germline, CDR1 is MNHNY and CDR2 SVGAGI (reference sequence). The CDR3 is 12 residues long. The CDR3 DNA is TGTGCCAGCATTTCACTTGGAAACACCATATATTTT. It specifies CASISLGNTIYF.

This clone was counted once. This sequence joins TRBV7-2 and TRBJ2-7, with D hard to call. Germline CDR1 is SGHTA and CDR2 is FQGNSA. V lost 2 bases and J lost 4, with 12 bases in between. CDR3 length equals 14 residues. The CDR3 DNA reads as TGTGCCAGCAGCTTAAGCAGGTTCGGGTACGAGCAGTACTTC. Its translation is CASSLSRFGYEQYF. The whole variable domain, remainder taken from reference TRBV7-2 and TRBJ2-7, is GAGVSQSPSNKVTEKGKDVELRCDPISGHTALYWYRQSLGQGLEFLIYFQGNSAPDKSGLPSDRFSAERTGGSVSTLTIQRTQQEDSAVYLCASSLSRFGYEQYFGPGTRLTVT.

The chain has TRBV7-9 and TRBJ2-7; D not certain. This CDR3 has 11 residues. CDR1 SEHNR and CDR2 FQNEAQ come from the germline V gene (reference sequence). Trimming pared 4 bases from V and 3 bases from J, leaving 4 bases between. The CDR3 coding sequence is TGTGCCAGCAGCTCCTTCTACGAGCAGTACTTC. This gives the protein CASSSFYEQYF.

The CDR3 region is CASSLLSAPNEKLFF. The CDR3, as DNA: TGTGCCAGCAGTTTATTGAGTGCCCCTAATGAAAAACTGTTTTTT. The chain links TRBV27 to TRBJ1-4, with no clear D. V was trimmed by 1 base and J by 3 bases, leaving 9 bases between them. Germline V gives CDR1 MNHEY, CDR2 SMNVEV (reference sequence). This CDR3 is built from 15 residues.

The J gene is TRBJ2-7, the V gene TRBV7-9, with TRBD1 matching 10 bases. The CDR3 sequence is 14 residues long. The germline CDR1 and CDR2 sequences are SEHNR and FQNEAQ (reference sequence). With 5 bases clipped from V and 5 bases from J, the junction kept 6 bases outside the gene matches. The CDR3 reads CASSAGTGDHEQYF. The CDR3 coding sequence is TGTGCCAGCAGCGCCGGGACAGGGGATCACGAGCAGTACTTC.

This chain's CDR3 is CASSLGLGRGLFF. As DNA, the CDR3 is TGTGCCAGCAGCTTGGGTTTAGGGAGGGGGCTGTTTTTT. The chain links TRBV7-2 to TRBJ2-2; 7 bases line up with TRBD2. Unmatched junction bases numbered 8, after V lost 3 bases and J lost 13 bases. CDR1 is SGHTA, CDR2 FQGNSA, per germline. This CDR3 spans 13 amino acids.

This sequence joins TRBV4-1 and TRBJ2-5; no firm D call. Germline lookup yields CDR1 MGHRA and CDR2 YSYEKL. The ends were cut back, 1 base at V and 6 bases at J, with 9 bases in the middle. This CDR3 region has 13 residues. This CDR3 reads CASSQALGKTQYF. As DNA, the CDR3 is TGCGCCAGCAGCCAAGCGTTGGGGAAGACCCAGTACTTC.

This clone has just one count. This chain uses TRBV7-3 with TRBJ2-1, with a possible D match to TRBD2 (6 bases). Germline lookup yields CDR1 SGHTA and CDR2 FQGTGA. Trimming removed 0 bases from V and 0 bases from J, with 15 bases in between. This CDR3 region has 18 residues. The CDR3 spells CASSLTLLGSGSYNEQFF. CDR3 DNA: TGTGCCAGCAGCTTAACCCTGTTGGGTAGCGGCTCCTACAATGAGCAGTTCTTC.

CDR3 sequence reads: CSVETGTGESYTF. Written as DNA, the CDR3 is TGCAGCGTAGAAACCGGGACAGGGGAGAGCTACACCTTC. The rearrangement links TRBV29-1 to TRBJ1-2; 10 nucleotides agree with TRBD1. V was pared by 6 bases and J by 9 bases, with 10 bases of the junction left unmatched. The germline V gene has CDR1 SQVTM and CDR2 ANQGSEA. CDR3 length: 13 amino acids.

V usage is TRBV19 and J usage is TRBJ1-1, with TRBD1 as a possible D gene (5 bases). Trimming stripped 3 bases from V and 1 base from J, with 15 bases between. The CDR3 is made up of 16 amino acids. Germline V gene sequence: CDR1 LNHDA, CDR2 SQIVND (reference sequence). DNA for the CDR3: TGTGCCAGTAGTATTCTGTCGGACACCGAGAACACTGAAGCTTTCTTT. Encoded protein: CASSILSDTENTEAFF.

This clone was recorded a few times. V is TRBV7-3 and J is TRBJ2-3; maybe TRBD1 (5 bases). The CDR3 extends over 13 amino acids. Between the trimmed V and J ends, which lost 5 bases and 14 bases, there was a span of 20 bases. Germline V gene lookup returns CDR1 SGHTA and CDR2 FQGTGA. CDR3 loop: CASSPQGGMVPYF. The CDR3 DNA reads TGTGCCAGCAGCCCTCAGGGTGGTATGGTTCCGTATTTT.

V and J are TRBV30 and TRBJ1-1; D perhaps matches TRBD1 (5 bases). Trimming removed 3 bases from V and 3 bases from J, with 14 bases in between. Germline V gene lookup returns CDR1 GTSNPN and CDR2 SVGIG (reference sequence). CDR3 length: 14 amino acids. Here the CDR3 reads CAWRVPGGYTEAFF. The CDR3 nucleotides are TGTGCCTGGAGAGTCCCGGGGGGGTACACTGAAGCTTTCTTT.

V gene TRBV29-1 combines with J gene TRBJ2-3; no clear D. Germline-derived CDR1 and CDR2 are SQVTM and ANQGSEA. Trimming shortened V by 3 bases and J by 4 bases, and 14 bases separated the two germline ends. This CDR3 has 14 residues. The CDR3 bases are TGCAGCGTTGACATCGAGTCGGTGCCAGATACGCAGTATTTT. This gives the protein CSVDIESVPDTQYF.

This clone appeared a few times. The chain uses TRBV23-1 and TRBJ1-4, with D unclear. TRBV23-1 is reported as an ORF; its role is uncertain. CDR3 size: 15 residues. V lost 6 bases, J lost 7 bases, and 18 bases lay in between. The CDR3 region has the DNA TGCGCCAGCAGCTATACGGAGAACCGCCTTGAAAAACTGTTTTTT. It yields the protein CASSYTENRLEKLFF.

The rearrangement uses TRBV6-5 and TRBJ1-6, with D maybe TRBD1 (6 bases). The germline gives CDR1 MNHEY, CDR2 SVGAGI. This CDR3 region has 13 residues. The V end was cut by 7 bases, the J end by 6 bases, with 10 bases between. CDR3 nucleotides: TGTGCCAGCACAGGGGCCTTTAATTCACCCCTCCACTTT. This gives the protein CASTGAFNSPLHF.

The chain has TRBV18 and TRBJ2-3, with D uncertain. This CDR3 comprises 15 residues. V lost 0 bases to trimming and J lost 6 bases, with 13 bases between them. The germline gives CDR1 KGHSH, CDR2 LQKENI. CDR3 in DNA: TGTGCCAGCTCACCACCTGTCCTCCAAACGGATACGCAGTATTTT. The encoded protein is CASSPPVLQTDTQYF.

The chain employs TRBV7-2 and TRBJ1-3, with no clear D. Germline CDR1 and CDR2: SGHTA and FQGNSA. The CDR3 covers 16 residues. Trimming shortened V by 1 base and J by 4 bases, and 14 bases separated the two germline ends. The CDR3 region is CASSLGRGRSGNTIYF. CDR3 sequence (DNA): TGTGCCAGCAGCTTAGGTCGAGGGAGGTCCGGAAACACCATATATTTT.

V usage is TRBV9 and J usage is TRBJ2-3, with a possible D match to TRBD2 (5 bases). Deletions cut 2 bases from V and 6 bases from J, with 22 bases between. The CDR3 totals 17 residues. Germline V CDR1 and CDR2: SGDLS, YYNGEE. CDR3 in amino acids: CASSVRTDSIIGDTQYF. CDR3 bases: TGTGCCAGCAGCGTTAGGACGGACTCTATTATCGGGGATACGCAGTATTTT.

CDR3 amino acids: CASSPGQGNTIYF. The CDR3 nucleotides read TGTGCCAGCAGCCCGGGACAAGGGAACACCATATATTTT. The rearrangement joins TRBV6-6 to TRBJ1-3; D might be TRBD1 (6 bases). Germline lookup yields CDR1 MNHNY and CDR2 SVGAGI (reference sequence). The CDR3 length is 13 residues. Trimming pared 6 bases from V and 7 bases from J, leaving 13 bases between.

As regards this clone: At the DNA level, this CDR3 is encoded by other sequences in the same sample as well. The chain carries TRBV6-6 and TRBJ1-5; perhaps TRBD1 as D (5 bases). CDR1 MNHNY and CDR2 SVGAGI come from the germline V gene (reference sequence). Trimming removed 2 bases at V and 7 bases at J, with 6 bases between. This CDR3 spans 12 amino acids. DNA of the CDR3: TGTGCCAGCAGTTACGGGGGACAGCCCCAGCATTTT. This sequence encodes CASSYGGQPQHF.

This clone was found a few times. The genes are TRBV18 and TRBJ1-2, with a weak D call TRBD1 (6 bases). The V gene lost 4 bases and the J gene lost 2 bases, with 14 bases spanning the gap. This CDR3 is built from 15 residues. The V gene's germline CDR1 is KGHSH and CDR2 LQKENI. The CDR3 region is CASSLGATGNYGYTF. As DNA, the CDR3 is TGTGCCAGCTCACTCGGAGCCACAGGGAACTATGGCTACACCTTC.

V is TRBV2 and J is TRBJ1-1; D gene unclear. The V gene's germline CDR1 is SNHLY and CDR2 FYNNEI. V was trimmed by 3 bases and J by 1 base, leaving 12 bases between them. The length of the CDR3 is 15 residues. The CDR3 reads CASSDKSGRNTEAFF. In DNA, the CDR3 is TGTGCCAGCAGTGATAAGTCGGGGAGGAACACTGAAGCTTTCTTT.